This T cell receptor beta chain came from a study of cytomegalovirus exposure and HLA in healthy donors. Both 60 Vbeta primers and 13 Jbeta primers went into the PCR. The assay was immunoSEQ multiplex PCR, and TCRdb's table has in-frame clones only and misses some. The repertoire holds 150,000 to 200,000 clones, with 60% to 80% as singletons. V was shortened by 5 bases and J by 3 bases, with 14 bases between the two germline ends. Germline V lookup: CDR1 SGHVS, CDR2 FNYEAQ. The CDR3 has 14 amino acids. Material: PBMCs. The rearrangement links TRBV7-6 to TRBJ2-7; the D is unclear. This TCR was recovered from a woman between 35 and 50 years old in good health and CMV-seropositive. The DNA of the CDR3 is TGTGCCAGCAGCGCCCGAGTTGATCGCTACGAGCAGTACTTC. Its translation: CASSARVDRYEQYF.